This T cell receptor (beta chain) was profiled in a study of blood T cell repertoires in COVID-19. For the study at large: Sites across the United States, Italy and Spain contributed samples from acute and convalescent COVID-19. Sources were T cells, B-cell-depleted T cells, or PBMCs; the material itself was cDNA or gDNA.

Repertoires were generated with immunoSEQ multiplex PCR, while TCRdb's copy carries only in-frame clones and drops some. In the table there are nearly 300,000 clones, around 85% of which are singletons. Germline loops: CDR1 SGDLS, CDR2 YYNGEE. V lost 2 bases, J lost 4 bases, and 4 bases stayed unmatched. CDR3 length equals 16 residues. Enrolled during active infection, Seattle patients were then followed longitudinally. V and J are TRBV9 and TRBJ2-6, with 9 bases matching TRBD2. The sequenced material came from peripheral blood. This sequence originates from a human donor with COVID-19, enrolled during active disease. The donor label of this sample is uncertain. The DNA for the CDR3 is TGTGCCAGCAGCGTCCAAACTAGCGGGGGGGCCAACGTCCTGACTTTC. This encodes CASSVQTSGGANVLTF.